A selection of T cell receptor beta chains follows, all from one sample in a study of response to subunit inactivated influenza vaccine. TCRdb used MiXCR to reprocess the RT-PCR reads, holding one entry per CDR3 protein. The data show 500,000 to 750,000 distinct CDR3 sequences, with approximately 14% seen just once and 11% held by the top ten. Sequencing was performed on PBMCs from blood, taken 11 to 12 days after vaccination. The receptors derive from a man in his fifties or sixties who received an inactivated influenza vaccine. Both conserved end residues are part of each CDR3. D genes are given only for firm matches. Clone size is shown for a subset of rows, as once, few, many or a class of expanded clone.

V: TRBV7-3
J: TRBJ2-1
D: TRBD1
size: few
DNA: TGTGCCAGCAGCAGGGGGACAGGGGGCTTCTATGAGCAGTTCTTC
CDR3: CASSRGTGGFYEQFF

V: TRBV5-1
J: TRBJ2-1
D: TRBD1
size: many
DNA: TGCGCCAGCAGCTTGGAGACAGGGGGTTACAATGAGCAGTTCTTC
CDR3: CASSLETGGYNEQFF

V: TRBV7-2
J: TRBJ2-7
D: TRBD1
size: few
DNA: TGTGCCAGCAGCTTAACGAGGACAGGGTCCGAGCAGTACTTC
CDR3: CASSLTRTGSEQYF

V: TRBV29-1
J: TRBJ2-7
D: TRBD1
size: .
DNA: TGCAGCGTCGGACAGGGGCGCCCCTACGAGCAGTACTTC
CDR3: CSVGQGRPYEQYF

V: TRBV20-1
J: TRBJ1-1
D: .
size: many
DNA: TGCAGTGCTAGAGAACAGATGAACACTGAAGCTTTCTTT
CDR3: CSAREQMNTEAFF

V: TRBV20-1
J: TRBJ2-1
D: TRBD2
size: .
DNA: TGCAGTCCACAGCGGGAGCGAGACAATGAGCAGTTCTTC
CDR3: CSPQRERDNEQFF

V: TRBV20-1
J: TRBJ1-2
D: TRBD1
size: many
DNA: TGCAGTGCTAGTGCCAAGGGGACAGGGGGACTTGATGGCTACACCTTC
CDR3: CSASAKGTGGLDGYTF

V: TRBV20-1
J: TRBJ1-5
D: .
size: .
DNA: TGCAGTGCTAGAGGGGGGTCGGGCAATCAGCCCCAGCATTTT
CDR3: CSARGGSGNQPQHF

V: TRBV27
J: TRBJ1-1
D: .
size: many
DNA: TGTGCCAGCAGTTTAACTAGGCGGGGAACTGAAGCTTTCTTT
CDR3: CASSLTRRGTEAFF

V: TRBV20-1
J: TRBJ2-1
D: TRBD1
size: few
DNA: TGCAGTGCTAGAGCTACGTTCCGTCCGTCGACAGGGGTGGGCAATGAGCAGTTCTTC
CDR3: CSARATFRPSTGVGNEQFF

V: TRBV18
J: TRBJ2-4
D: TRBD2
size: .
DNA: TGTGCCAGCTCACCACCCATAGCAGGGAGGGAGAACATTCAGTACTTC
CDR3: CASSPPIAGRENIQYF

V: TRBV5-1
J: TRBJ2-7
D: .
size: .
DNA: TGCGCCAGCAGCTTTATCGGGGCAGATTACGAGCAGTACTTC
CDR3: CASSFIGADYEQYF

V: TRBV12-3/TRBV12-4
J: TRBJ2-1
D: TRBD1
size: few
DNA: TGTGCCAGCAGTTGGGGACAGTCACCTTCGGGGCAGTTCTTC
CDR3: CASSWGQSPSGQFF

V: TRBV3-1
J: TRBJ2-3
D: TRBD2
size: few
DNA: TGTGCCAGCAGCCGCGAAGTAGGACTAGCGGGAGCAGATACGCAGTATTTT
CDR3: CASSREVGLAGADTQYF

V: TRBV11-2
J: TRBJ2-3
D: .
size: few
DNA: TGTGCCAGCAGCCCCCGGCCCGCGGAGGGGCAGCAGTATTTT
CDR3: CASSPRPAEGQQYF

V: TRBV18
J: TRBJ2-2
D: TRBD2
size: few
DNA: TGTGCCAGCTCACTACTAGCGGGAGACCTGAACACCGGGGAGCTGTTTTTT
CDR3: CASSLLAGDLNTGELFF

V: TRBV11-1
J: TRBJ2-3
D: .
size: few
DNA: TGTGCCAGCAGCTTAGACGGGGATGATCTAGATGCTAGCACAGATACGCAGTATTTT
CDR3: CASSLDGDDLDASTDTQYF

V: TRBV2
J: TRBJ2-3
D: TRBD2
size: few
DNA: TGTGCCAGCAGTGAACTAGCGGGAGTGGTAGATACGCAGTATTTT
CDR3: CASSELAGVVDTQYF

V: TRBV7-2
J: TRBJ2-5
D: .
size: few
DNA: TGTGCCAGCAGCTCAGGGGGGAGTTTAGGGGAGACCCAGTACTTC
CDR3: CASSSGGSLGETQYF

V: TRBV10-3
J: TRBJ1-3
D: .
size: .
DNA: TGTGCCATAGGACACTCCACTGGAAACACCATATATTTT
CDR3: CAIGHSTGNTIYF

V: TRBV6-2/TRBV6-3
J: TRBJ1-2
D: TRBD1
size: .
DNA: TGTGCCAGCAGCTCATCTGACAGGGGTTGGAGGCATGGCTACACCTTC
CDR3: CASSSSDRGWRHGYTF

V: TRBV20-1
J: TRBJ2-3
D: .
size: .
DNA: TGCAGTGCTACGATGTGGGAGAGCACAGATACGCAGTATTTT
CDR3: CSATMWESTDTQYF

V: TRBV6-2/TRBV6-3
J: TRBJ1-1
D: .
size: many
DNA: TGTGCCAGCAGTTACTCGAGGGGTGAAGCTTTCTTT
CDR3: CASSYSRGEAFF

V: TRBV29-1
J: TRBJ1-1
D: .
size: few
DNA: TGCAGCGTCGCCGGGACATCCACTGAAGCTTTCTTT
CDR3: CSVAGTSTEAFF

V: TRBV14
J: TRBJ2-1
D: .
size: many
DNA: TGTGCCAGCAGCCAAGATGGACTGCAGGAGCAGTTCTTC
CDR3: CASSQDGLQEQFF

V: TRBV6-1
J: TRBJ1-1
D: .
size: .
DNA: TGTGCCAGCAGAATTCAGGATAACACTGAAGCTTTCTTT
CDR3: CASRIQDNTEAFF

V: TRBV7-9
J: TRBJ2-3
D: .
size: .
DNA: TGTGCCAGCAGCTTGACGGAGTCTAGCACAGATACGCAGTATTTT
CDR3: CASSLTESSTDTQYF

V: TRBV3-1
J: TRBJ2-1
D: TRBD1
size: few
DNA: TGTGCCAGCAGCCAACGGGACAGGGGCGACAATGAGCAGTTCTTC
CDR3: CASSQRDRGDNEQFF

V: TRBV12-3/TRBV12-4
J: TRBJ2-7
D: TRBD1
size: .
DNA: TGTGCCAGCAGAACCGGGACAGGGGGCACCGGAGAGCAGTACTTC
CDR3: CASRTGTGGTGEQYF

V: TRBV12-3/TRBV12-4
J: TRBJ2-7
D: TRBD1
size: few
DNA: TGTGCCAGCAGGCCTACAGGGGGGTCCTCCTACGAGCAGTACTTC
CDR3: CASRPTGGSSYEQYF

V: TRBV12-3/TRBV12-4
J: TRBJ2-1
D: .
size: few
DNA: TGTGCCAGCAGTTTCCAGCCGCGAGACAATGAGCAGTTCTTC
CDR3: CASSFQPRDNEQFF

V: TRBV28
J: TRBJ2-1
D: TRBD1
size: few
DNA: TGTGCCAGCAGTTTCAGGGACAGATCCTACAATGAGCAGTTCTTC
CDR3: CASSFRDRSYNEQFF

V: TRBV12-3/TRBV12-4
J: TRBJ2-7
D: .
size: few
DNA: TGTGCCAGCAGTTTACCCCTCGGCAAGGGACGCTCCTACGAGCAGTACTTC
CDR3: CASSLPLGKGRSYEQYF

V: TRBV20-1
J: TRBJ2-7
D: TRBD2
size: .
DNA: TGCAGTGCCCAGGGACTAGCGGGAGTCGGCCACGAGCAGTACTTC
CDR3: CSAQGLAGVGHEQYF

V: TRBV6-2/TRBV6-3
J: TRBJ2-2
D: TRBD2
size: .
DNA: TGTGCCAGCAGTTACTCGATTGAAGGCAACCCTAGCGGACTAACCGGGGAGCTGTTTTTT
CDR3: CASSYSIEGNPSGLTGELFF

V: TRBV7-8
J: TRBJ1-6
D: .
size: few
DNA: TGTGCCAGCAGCTTAGAGGGTAGGGCCCTCTATAATTCACCCCTCCACTTT
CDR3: CASSLEGRALYNSPLHF

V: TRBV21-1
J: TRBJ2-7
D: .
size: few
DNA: TGTGCCAGCGGACAGCAGCGAACCTACGAGCAGTACTTC
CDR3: CASGQQRTYEQYF

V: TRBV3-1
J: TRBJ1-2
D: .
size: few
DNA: TGTGCCAGCAGCCAAGATCTTGTCGGCTACTATGGCTACACCTTC
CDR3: CASSQDLVGYYGYTF

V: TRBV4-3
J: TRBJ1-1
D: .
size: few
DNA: TGCGCCAGCAGCCAAGATCTTGGCCCGGGAATGAACACTGAAGCTTTCTTT
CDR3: CASSQDLGPGMNTEAFF

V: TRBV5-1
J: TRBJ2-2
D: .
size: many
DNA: TGCGCCAGCAGCTCCAGGGTAACCGGGGAGCTGTTTTTT
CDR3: CASSSRVTGELFF